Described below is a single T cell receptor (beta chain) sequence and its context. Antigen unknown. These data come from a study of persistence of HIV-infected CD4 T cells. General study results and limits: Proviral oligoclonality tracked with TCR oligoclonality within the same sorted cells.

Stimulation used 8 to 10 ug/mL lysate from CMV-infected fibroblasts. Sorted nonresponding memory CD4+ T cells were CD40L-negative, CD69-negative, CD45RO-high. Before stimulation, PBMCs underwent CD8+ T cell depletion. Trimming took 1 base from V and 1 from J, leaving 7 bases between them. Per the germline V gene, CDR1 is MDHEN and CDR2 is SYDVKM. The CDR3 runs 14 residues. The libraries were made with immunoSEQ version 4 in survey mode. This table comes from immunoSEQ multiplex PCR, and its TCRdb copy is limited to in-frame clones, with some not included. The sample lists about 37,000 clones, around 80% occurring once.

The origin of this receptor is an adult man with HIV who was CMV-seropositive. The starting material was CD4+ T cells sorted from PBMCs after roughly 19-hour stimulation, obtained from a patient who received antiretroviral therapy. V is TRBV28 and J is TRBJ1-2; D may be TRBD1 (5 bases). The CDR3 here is CASSLSGFNYGYTF. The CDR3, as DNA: TGTGCCAGCAGTTTATCAGGGTTTAACTATGGCTACACCTTC.